The T cell receptor beta chain described here comes from a study of beta chain features in type 1 diabetes. Study-level points and caveats: Shorter TCRB CDR3s, moderately but significantly so, marked every one of the four CD4+ subsets in Type 1 diabetes patients.

The sample holds a few counts of this clone. Its antigen is not identified. V shed 5 bases, J shed 5 bases, and the junction held 4 bases outside the gene matches. The CDR3 covers 13 residues. The V gene's germline CDR1 is SGHAT and CDR2 FQNNGV. The whole isolated RNA underwent reverse transcription, so sequencing captured expressed TCRB transcripts. The method was immunoSEQ multiplex PCR; TCRdb's version includes in-frame clones alone and lacks a portion of them. The profile covers about 400,000 clones, with roughly 12% appearing a single time and about 0.01% taken by the ten largest. The sequenced sample consisted of naive CD4+ T cells from blood. The sequence was obtained from a woman aged 18 to 35 with type 1 diabetes. The chain links TRBV11-2 to TRBJ1-1; the match to TRBD1 covers 8 bases. In DNA, the CDR3 is TGTGCCAGCAGCATTGGACAGGGAACTGAAGCTTTCTTT. This translates into CASSIGQGTEAFF.